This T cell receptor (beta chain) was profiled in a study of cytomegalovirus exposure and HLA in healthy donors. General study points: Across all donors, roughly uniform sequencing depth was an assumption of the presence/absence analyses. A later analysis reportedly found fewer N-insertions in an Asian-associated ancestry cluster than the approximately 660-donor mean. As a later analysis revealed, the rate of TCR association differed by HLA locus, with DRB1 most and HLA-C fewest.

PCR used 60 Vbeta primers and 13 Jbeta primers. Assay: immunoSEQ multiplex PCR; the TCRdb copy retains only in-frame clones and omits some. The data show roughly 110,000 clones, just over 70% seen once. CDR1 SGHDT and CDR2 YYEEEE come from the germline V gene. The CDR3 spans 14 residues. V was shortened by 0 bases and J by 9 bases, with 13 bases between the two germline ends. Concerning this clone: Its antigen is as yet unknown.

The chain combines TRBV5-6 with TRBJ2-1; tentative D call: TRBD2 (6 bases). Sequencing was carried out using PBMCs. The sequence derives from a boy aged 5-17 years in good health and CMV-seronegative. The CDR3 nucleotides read TGTGCCAGCAGCTTGGTGGCTAGCGAGGGTGAGCAGTTCTTC. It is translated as CASSLVASEGEQFF. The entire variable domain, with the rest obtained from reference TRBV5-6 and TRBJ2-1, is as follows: DAGVTQSPTHLIKTRGQQVTLRCSPKSGHDTVSWYQQALGQGPQFIFQYYEEEERQRGNFPDRFSGHQFPNYSSELNVNALLLGDSALYLCASSLVASEGEQFFGPGTRLTVL.